This TCR beta chain is from a study of CD8+CD57+ T cells in acquired aplastic anemia. Overall study context: DNA per sorted CD4+ or CD8+ sample ranged roughly 0.17 to 27.4 ug, averaging around 3.1 ug. Study-wide results and caveats: Patients and controls shared about 27 CD8+ CDR3 sequences.

The template for TCR beta VDJ and CDR3 sequence profiling was genomic DNA. TCRdb ran MiXCR on the reads and lists one entry per CDR3 protein. The sample gives about 240,000 distinct CDR3 sequences, roughly half of which show up once; 7% to 9.5% is in the top ten. Ten or more counts support this clonotype. Its target is unknown. The junction differs from germline at one of its ends, possibly a read error. Patients sequenced had flow cytometry evidence of CD8+CD57+ cell expansion. Among the patients, all had severe acquired aplastic anemia. Receipt of therapy had not occurred in any patient by the time of blood sampling. Source material: sorted CD4+, CD8+, or CD8+CD57+ T cells (not recorded which) from PBMCs. This TCR was sampled from a human donor with aplastic anemia.

The CDR3: CASSSGQRTDTQYF. The CDR3, as DNA: TGTGCTAGCAGCTCTGGACAGCGCACAGATACGCAGTATTTT. This chain links TRBV7-7 with TRBJ2-3, with D possibly matching TRBD1 (6 bases). The CDR3 runs 14 residues. Germline V lookup: CDR1 SSHAT, CDR2 FNYEAQ (reference sequence).